The next 18 T cell receptor beta chains were all read from a single sample in a study of naive and memory T cell subsets. Two oligonucleotides, mixed equimolar, formed the beta constant-region primer covering TRBC1 and TRBC2. Nested alpha and beta constant-region primers with the SP2 primer drove four PCR rounds on ligated cDNA. MiXCR was run by TCRdb on the UMI-ligation and nested PCR reads, yielding one entry per CDR3 protein. The sample includes around 17,000 distinct CDR3 sequences, approximately 8.6% of them seen just once. Material for sequencing was central memory CD8+ T cells from blood. The receptor source for this set is a human donor in good health.

This clonotype came up a few times. A single base separates this from a much larger clone, so it may be a read error. This sequence joins TRBV24-1 and TRBJ2-1; 9 positions match TRBD2. The V and J ends lost 3 bases and 3 bases, in that order; junction bases with no gene match: 5. The CDR3 spans 16 residues. Germline V lookup: CDR1 KGHDR, CDR2 SFDVKD. In DNA, the CDR3 is TGTGCCACCAGTGATACCGGGACTAGCCGCTACAATGAGCAGTTCTTC. Amino acids: CATSDTGTSRYNEQFF.

The sample holds many counts of this clonotype. The V gene is TRBV15, the J gene TRBJ2-1; no clear D gene. Trimming shortened V by 1 base and J by 0 bases, and 4 bases separated the two germline ends. CDR1 LNHNV and CDR2 YYDKDF come from the germline V gene (reference sequence). The CDR3 loop spans 14 amino acids. The CDR3, as DNA: TGTGCCACCAGCAGAGGACCCTCCTACAATGAGCAGTTCTTC. Translating gives CATSRGPSYNEQFF.

This clonotype showed up just a few times. The V call is TRBV4-2, the J call TRBJ2-7, with TRBD2 matching 9 bases. The CDR3 runs 15 residues. The germline V gene encodes CDR1 LGHNA and CDR2 YNFKEQ. Unmatched junction bases numbered 6, after V lost 6 bases and J lost 0 bases. The CDR3 region is CASSTKREVSYEQYF. The DNA for the CDR3 is TGTGCCAGCAGTACTAAGCGGGAGGTCTCCTACGAGCAGTACTTC.

J is TRBJ2-2 and V is TRBV11-2; TRBD1 might be the D (5 bases). The CDR3 is 15 amino acids. From germline, CDR1 is SGHAT and CDR2 FQNNGV. Deletions cut 5 bases from V and 4 bases from J, with 14 bases between. The CDR3 sequence is CASSAGQIFTGELFF. The CDR3 nucleotides read TGTGCCAGCAGCGCTGGACAAATTTTCACCGGGGAGCTGTTTTTT.

This clonotype is categorized as medium-sized (0.01 to 0.1%). The gene calls are TRBV6-2 or TRBV6-3 and TRBJ1-1; TRBD1 might be the D (6 bases). The germline CDR1 and CDR2 sequences are MNHEY and SVGEGT. Trimming removed 4 bases at V and 3 bases at J, with 9 bases between. The CDR3 length is 13 residues. This CDR3 reads CASSSQGHTEAFF. The CDR3 nucleotides are TGTGCCAGCAGTTCACAGGGTCACACTGAAGCTTTCTTT.

This clonotype was picked up a small number of times. The chain combines TRBV6-2 or TRBV6-3 with TRBJ2-1, with D hard to call. V was shortened by 8 bases and J by 8 bases, with 13 bases between the two germline ends. Germline lookup yields CDR1 MNHEY and CDR2 SVGEGT. The CDR3 sequence is 12 residues long. The CDR3 bases are TGTGCCAGCGCGGCCGGATCCGATGAGCAGTTCTTC. Translation gives CASAAGSDEQFF.

V and J are TRBV4-3 and TRBJ2-1; D gene ambiguous. Per the germline V gene, CDR1 is LGHNA and CDR2 is YSLEER. The CDR3 has 15 residues. Deletions cut 4 bases from V and 3 bases from J, with 13 bases between. CDR3 in DNA: TGCGCCAGCAGCCCCTCCCCGGGCCGCTACAATGAGCAGTTCTTC. Encoded protein: CASSPSPGRYNEQFF.

This clonotype was found many times. The V call is TRBV20-1, the J call TRBJ2-3; D possibly uses TRBD1 or TRBD2 (6 bases each). The CDR3 contains 15 residues. Between the trimmed V and J ends, which lost 2 bases and 6 bases, there was a span of 18 bases. Germline CDR1 and CDR2: DFQATT and SNEGSKA (reference sequence). For the CDR3, the DNA is TGCAGTGCTAGAAGTCTAAGGGGGGCCGCGGATACGCAGTATTTT. Translating gives CSARSLRGAADTQYF.

This clonotype was observed at least ten times. The chain links TRBV4-2 to TRBJ2-1; D unresolved. V was pared by 0 bases and J by 8 bases, with 5 bases between. Germline V lookup: CDR1 LGHNA, CDR2 YNFKEQ. CDR3 length: 12 amino acids. CDR3 sequence (DNA): TGTGCCAGCAGCCAAGATAGGGATGAGCAGTTCTTC. Translation gives CASSQDRDEQFF.

This clonotype qualifies as medium-sized. The rearrangement uses TRBV2 and TRBJ2-1, with 8 nucleotides matching TRBD2. Per germline, CDR1 SNHLY and CDR2 FYNNEI. The V gene end was trimmed by 6 bases and the J gene end by 0 bases; junction bases not matched to a gene: 4. CDR3 length: 15 residues. The DNA of the CDR3 is TGTGCCAGCAGGGCGGGGGGAAGCTCCTACAATGAGCAGTTCTTC. Its protein is CASRAGGSSYNEQFF.

This clonotype was observed at least ten times. This chain uses TRBV7-9 with TRBJ1-3; no reliable D call. Germline CDR1 is SEHNR and CDR2 is FQNEAQ (reference sequence). The V end was cut by 7 bases, the J end by 2 bases, with 6 bases between. The CDR3 extends over 12 amino acids. The CDR3 region is CASTEAGNTIYF. CDR3 nucleotide sequence: TGTGCCAGCACAGAGGCTGGAAACACCATATATTTT.

This clonotype appeared many times. The chain links TRBV19 to TRBJ1-1; TRBD1 matches at 7 bases. Looked up from germline, CDR1 is LNHDA and CDR2 is SQIVND (reference sequence). Trimming took 1 base from V and 4 from J; bases not matched to a gene: 6. There are 15 residues in the CDR3. The CDR3, as DNA: TGTGCCAGTAGTATAGTAGCAGGGGGGAGCACTGAAGCTTTCTTT. Translated, it gives CASSIVAGGSTEAFF.

The chain couples TRBV6-6 to TRBJ2-7; D call uncertain. The CDR3 totals 11 residues. Germline CDR1 reads MNHNY; CDR2 reads SVGAGI (reference sequence). V shed 2 bases and J shed 6 bases, with 5 bases lying between them. CDR3 sequence (DNA): TGTGCCAGCAGTTACGGGGTCGAGCAGTACTTC. Amino acid sequence: CASSYGVEQYF.

Points on this clonotype: This may arise from a read error, as a much more abundant clone is one base away. The chain couples TRBV6-2 or TRBV6-3 to TRBJ2-3; D unresolved. The CDR3 length is 14 residues. Per the germline V gene, CDR1 is MNHEY and CDR2 is SVGEGT. This CDR3 reads CVSSYDPEVDTQYF. The DNA for the CDR3 is TGTGTCAGCAGTTACGACCCTGAAGTGGATACGCAGTATTTT.

This clonotype came up many times. The J gene is TRBJ2-1, the V gene TRBV19; tentatively, D is TRBD2 (5 bases). CDR1 and CDR2 from the germline V gene are LNHDA and SQIVND (reference sequence). The CDR3 extends over 16 amino acids. The V end was cut by 4 bases, the J end by 10 bases, with 23 bases between. CDR3 loop: CASSTEGEMPSSEQFF. DNA for the CDR3: TGTGCCAGTAGTACAGAGGGCGAGATGCCCTCCTCCGAGCAGTTCTTC.

There are many counts of this clonotype. This chain uses TRBV4-1 with TRBJ1-1; D ambiguous. The CDR3 has 18 amino acids. V was clipped by 2 bases and J by 2 bases, with 21 bases between them. Germline CDR1 is MGHRA and CDR2 is YSYEKL. As DNA, the CDR3 is TGCGCCAGCAGCCAATTAGGATGGCTCCTGGCTGGAAACACTGAAGCTTTCTTT. The encoded protein is CASSQLGWLLAGNTEAFF.

The sample holds many counts of this clonotype. CDR3 bases: TGTGCCATCAGTGACTGGACAGGGAACTATGGCTACACCTTC. Translation gives CAISDWTGNYGYTF. J is TRBJ1-2 and V is TRBV10-3, with 8 nucleotides matching TRBD1. The CDR3 extends over 14 amino acids. The germline V gene encodes CDR1 ENHRY and CDR2 SYGVKD. V dropped 3 bases and J dropped 2; count of bases not matched to a gene: 2.

This clonotype showed up many times. The V and J genes are TRBV4-3 and TRBJ2-7, with a tentative D call TRBD2 (6 bases). The germline CDR1 and CDR2 sequences are LGHNA and YSLEER. V was trimmed by 2 bases and J by 0 bases, leaving 20 bases between them. This CDR3 has 18 residues. This chain's CDR3 is CASSQHINQGAGSYEQYF. CDR3 bases: TGCGCCAGCAGCCAACACATCAACCAGGGAGCGGGCTCCTACGAGCAGTACTTC.